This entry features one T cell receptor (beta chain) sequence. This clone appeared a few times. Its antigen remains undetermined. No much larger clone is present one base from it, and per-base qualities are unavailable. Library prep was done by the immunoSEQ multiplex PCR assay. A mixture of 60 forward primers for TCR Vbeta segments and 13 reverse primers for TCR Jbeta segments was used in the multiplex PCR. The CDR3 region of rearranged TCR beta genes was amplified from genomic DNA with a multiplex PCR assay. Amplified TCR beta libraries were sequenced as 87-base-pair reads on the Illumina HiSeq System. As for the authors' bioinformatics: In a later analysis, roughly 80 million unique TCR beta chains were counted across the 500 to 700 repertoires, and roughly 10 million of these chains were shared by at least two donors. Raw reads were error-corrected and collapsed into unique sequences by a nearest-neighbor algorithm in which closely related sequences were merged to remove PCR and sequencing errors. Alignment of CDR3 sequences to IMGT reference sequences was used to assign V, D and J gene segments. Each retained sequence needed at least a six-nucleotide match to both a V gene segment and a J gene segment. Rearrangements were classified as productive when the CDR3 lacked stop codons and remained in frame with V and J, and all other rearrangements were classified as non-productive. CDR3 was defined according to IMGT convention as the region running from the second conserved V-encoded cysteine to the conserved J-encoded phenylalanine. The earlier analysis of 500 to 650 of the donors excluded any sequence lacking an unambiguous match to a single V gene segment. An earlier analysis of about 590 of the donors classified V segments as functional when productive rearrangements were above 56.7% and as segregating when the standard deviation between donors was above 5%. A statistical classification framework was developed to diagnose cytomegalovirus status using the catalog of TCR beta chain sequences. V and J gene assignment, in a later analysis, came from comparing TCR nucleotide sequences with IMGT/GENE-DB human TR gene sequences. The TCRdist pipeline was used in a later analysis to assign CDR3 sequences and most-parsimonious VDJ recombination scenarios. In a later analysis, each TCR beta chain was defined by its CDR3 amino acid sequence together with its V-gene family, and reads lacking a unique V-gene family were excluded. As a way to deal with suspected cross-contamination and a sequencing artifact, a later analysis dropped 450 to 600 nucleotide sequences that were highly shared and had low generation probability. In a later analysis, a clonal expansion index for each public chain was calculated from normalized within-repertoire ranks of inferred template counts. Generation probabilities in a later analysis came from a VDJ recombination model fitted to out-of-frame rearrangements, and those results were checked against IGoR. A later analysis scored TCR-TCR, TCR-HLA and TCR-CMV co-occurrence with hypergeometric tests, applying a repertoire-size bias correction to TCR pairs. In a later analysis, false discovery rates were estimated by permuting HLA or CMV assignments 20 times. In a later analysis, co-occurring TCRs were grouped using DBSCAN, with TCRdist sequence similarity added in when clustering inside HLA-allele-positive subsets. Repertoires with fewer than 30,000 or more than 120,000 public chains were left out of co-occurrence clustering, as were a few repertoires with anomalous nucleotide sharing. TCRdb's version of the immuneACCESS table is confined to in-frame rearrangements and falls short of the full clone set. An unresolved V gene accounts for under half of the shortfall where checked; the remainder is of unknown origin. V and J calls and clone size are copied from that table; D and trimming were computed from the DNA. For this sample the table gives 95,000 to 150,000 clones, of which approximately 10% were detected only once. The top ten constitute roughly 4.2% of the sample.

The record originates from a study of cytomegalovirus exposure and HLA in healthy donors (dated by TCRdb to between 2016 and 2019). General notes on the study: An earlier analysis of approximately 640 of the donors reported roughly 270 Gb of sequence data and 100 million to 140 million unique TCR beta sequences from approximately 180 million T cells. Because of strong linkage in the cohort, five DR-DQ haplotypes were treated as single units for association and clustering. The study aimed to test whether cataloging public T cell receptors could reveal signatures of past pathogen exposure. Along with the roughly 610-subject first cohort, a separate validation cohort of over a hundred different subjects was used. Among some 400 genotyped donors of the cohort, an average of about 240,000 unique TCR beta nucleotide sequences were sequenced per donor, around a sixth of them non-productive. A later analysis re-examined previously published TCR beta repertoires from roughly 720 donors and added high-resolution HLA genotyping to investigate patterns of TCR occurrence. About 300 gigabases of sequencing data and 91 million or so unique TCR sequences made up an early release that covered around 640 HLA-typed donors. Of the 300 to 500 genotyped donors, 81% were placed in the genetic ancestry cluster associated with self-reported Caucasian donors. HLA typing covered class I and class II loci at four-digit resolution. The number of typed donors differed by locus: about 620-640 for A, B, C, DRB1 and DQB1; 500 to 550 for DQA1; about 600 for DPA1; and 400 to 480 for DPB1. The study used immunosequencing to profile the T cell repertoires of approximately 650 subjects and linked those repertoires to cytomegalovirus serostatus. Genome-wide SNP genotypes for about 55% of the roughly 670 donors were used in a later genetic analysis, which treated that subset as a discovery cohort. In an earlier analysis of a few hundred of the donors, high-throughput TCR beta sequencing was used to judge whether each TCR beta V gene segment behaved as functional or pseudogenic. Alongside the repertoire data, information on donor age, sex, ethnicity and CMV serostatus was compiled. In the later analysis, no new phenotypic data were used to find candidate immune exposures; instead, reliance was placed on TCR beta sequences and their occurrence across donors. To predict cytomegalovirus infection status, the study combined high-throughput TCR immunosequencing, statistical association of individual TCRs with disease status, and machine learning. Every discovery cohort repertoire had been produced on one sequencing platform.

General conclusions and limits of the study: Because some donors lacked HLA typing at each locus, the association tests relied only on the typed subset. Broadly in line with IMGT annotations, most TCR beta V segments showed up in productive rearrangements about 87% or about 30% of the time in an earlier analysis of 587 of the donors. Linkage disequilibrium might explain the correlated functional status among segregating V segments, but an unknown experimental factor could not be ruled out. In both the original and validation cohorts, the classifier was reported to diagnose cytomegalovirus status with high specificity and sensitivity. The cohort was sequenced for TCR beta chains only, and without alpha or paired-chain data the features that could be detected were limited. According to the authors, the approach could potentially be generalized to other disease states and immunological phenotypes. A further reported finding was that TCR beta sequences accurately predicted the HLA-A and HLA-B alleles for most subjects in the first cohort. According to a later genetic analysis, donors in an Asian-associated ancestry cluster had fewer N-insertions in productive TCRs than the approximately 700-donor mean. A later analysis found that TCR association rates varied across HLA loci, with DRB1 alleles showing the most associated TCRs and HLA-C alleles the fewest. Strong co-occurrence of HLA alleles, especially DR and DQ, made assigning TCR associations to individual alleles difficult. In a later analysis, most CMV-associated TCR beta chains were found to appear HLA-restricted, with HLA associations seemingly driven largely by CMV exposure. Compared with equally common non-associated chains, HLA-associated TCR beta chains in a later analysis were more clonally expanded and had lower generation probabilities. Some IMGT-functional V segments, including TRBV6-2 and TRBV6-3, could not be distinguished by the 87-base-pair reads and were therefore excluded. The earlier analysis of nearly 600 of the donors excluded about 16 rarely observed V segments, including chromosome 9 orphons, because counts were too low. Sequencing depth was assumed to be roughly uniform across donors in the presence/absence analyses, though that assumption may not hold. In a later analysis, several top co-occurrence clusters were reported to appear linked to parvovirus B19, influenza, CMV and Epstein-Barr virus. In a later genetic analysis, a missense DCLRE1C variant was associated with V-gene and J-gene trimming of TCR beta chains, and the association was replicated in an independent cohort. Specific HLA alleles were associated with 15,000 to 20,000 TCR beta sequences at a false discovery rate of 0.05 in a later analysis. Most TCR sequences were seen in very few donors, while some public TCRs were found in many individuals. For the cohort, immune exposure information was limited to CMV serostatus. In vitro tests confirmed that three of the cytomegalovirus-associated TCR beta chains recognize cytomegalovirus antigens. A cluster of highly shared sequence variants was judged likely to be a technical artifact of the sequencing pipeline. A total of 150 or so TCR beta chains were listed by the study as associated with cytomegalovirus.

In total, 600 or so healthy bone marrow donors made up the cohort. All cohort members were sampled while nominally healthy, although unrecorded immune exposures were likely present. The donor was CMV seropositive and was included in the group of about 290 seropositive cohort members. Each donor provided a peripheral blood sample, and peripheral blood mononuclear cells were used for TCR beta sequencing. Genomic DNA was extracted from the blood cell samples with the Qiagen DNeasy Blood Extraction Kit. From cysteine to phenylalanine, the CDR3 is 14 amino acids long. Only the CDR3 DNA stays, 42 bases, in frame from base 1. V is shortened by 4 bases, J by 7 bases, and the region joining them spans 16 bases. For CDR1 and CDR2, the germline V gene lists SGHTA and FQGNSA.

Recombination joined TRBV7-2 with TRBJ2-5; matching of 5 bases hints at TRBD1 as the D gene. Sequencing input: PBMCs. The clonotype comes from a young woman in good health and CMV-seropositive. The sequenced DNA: TGTGCCAGCAGCTCCAAGTGGGGCGGCGTGACCCAGTACTTC. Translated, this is CASSSKWGGVTQYF.